This TCR beta chain was identified in a study of identical twins. With 5 bases removed from V and 2 bases from J, the gap between germline ends came to 13 bases. Per germline, CDR1 SNHLY and CDR2 FYNNEI. The CDR3 totals 15 residues. Carrying unique molecular identifiers, the cDNA also gained a universal primer site through template switching. MiXCR, run by TCRdb on the 5' RACE reads, gives a single entry per CDR3 protein. This table holds 1.5 million to 2 million distinct CDR3 sequences, roughly 35% found once. The V gene is TRBV2, the J gene TRBJ2-1, with D tentatively TRBD1 (5 bases). What was sequenced was cord blood. This TCR came from a newborn girl in good health. Here the CDR3 reads CASSYTGVPYNEQFF. CDR3 bases: TGTGCCAGCAGTTATACAGGCGTACCCTACAATGAGCAGTTCTTC.